This is a list of T cell receptor beta chains from one sample in a study of T-cell memory formation after mild COVID-19. Each CDR3 protein is one row after TCRdb ran MiXCR on the 5' RACE reads. The profile shows roughly 190,000 distinct CDR3 sequences, 8% to 11% of them singletons. Sequenced: PBMCs or a T cell subset sorted from them (not recorded which). Receptors were obtained from a young man who had mild COVID-19 (a few samples of this study predate the infection). Cell type and time point are not known. The CDR3 runs from the conserved cysteine through the conserved F or W. Fields, in order: clone size, J gene, V gene, D gene, CDR3 DNA, CDR3 protein. The D gene is left open where the match is weak. The size of a clone is reported for some rows only, either as once, few or many, or as a class for expanded clones.

clone_size: many; j_call: TRBJ2-5; v_call: TRBV29-1; d_call: TRBD2; cdr3_nt: TGCAGCGTTGCTTTTTGGGGAGGGACCGGAGAGACCCAGTACTTC; cdr3_aa: CSVAFWGGTGETQYF
clone_size: few; j_call: TRBJ1-5; v_call: TRBV29-1; d_call: NA; cdr3_nt: TGCAGCGTTATGGGTGAGAATCAGCCCCAGCATTTT; cdr3_aa: CSVMGENQPQHF
clone_size: few; j_call: TRBJ1-6; v_call: TRBV20-1; d_call: NA; cdr3_nt: TGCAGTGCTAAGGGGGGGGGATATAATTCACCCCTCCACTTT; cdr3_aa: CSAKGGGYNSPLHF
clone_size: few; j_call: TRBJ1-1; v_call: TRBV2; d_call: NA; cdr3_nt: TGTGCCAGCAGTGGGGGGCCAGGGAGGACTGAAGCTTTCTTT; cdr3_aa: CASSGGPGRTEAFF
clone_size: NA; j_call: TRBJ1-1; v_call: TRBV7-2; d_call: TRBD1; cdr3_nt: TGTGCCAGCAGCAGAACAGGGGCGGGTACTGAAGCTTTCTTT; cdr3_aa: CASSRTGAGTEAFF
clone_size: NA; j_call: TRBJ2-1; v_call: TRBV15; d_call: TRBD2; cdr3_nt: TGTGCCACCAGCAGGGGACTAGCGGGGGAGGGTGAGCAGTTCTTC; cdr3_aa: CATSRGLAGEGEQFF
clone_size: many; j_call: TRBJ2-3; v_call: TRBV5-1; d_call: NA; cdr3_nt: TGCGCCAGCAGCTTGGCCTCCGTCCTGCGGGATACGCAGTATTTT; cdr3_aa: CASSLASVLRDTQYF
clone_size: few; j_call: TRBJ2-2; v_call: TRBV5-1; d_call: TRBD1; cdr3_nt: TGCGCCAGCAGTCAAACAGGGGGATTCACCGGGGAGCTGTTTTTT; cdr3_aa: CASSQTGGFTGELFF
clone_size: few; j_call: TRBJ2-1; v_call: TRBV7-2; d_call: TRBD1; cdr3_nt: TGTGCCAGCAGCCTGGACAGGGCCAGGTCCTACAATGAGCAGTTCTTC; cdr3_aa: CASSLDRARSYNEQFF
clone_size: NA; j_call: TRBJ2-5; v_call: TRBV7-9; d_call: NA; cdr3_nt: TGTGCCAGCAGCTTACGTCCCGGGACTTCAAAAGAGACCCAGTACTTC; cdr3_aa: CASSLRPGTSKETQYF
clone_size: many; j_call: TRBJ1-2; v_call: TRBV6-2/TRBV6-3; d_call: NA; cdr3_nt: TGTGCCAGTGGAGATAACTATGGCTACACCTTC; cdr3_aa: CASGDNYGYTF
clone_size: NA; j_call: TRBJ1-6; v_call: TRBV15; d_call: NA; cdr3_nt: TGTGCCACCAGGCGGGACTCGGCCACCCTCCACTTT; cdr3_aa: CATRRDSATLHF
clone_size: few; j_call: TRBJ1-2; v_call: TRBV5-6; d_call: TRBD1; cdr3_nt: TGTGCCAGCAGCGGAACCGGGACAGGCTATGGCTACACCTTC; cdr3_aa: CASSGTGTGYGYTF